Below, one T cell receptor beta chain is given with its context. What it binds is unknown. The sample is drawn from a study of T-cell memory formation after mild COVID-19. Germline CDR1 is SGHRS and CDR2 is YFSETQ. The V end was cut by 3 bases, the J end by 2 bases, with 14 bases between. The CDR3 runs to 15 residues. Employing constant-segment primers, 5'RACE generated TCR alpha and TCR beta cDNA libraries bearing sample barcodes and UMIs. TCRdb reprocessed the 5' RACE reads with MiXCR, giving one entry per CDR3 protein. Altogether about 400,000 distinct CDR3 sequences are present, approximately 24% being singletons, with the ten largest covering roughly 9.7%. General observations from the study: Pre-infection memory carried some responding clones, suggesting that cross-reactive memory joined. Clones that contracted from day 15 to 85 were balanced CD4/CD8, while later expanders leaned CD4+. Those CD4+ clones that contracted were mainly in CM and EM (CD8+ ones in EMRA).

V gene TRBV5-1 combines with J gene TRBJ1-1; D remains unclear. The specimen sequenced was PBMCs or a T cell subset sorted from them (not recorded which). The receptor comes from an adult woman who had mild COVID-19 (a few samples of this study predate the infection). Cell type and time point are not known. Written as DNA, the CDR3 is TGCGCCAGCAGCTCGACGACCGCGACCAACACTGAAGCTTTCTTT. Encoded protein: CASSSTTATNTEAFF.